This TCR beta chain was identified in a study of preoperative IRX-2 immunotherapy in early breast cancer. Trimming stripped 4 bases from V and 0 bases from J, with 14 bases between. The CDR3 totals 16 residues. The V gene's germline CDR1 is SGHNT and CDR2 YENEEA. Repertoires were generated with immunoSEQ multiplex PCR, while TCRdb's copy carries only in-frame clones and drops some. The table includes roughly 840 clones, 65% to 75% detected once. The treatment here: preoperative locoregional IRX-2 cytokine immunotherapy. Samples came from a phase Ib trial of preoperative locoregional IRX-2 cytokine immunotherapy. This clone was seen a few times.

Sample: tumor tissue, taken after IRX-2 immunotherapy. V and J are TRBV11-3 and TRBJ2-3; perhaps TRBD1 as D (6 bases). The receptor comes from a human donor with breast cancer. CDR3 sequence (DNA): TGTGCCAGCAGCTCTCAGGGGTCTACCAGCACAGATACGCAGTATTTT. Amino acids: CASSSQGSTSTDTQYF.